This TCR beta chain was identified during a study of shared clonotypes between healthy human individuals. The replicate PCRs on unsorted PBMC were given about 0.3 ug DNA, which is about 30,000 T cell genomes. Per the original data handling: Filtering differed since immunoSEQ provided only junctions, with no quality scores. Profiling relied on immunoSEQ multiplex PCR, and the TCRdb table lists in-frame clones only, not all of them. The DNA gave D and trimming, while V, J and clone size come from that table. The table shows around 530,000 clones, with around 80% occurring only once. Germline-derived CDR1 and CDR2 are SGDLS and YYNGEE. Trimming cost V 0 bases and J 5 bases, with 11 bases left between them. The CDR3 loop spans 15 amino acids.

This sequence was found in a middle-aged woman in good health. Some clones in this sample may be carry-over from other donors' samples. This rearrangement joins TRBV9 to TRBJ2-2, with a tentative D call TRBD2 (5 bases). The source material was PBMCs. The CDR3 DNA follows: TGTGCCAGCAGCGTAGGACCCGAGGGAACCGGGGAGCTGTTTTTT. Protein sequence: CASSVGPEGTGELFF.